The 16 T cell receptor beta chains reported below all come from one sample, sequenced in a study of T-cell memory formation after mild COVID-19. TCRdb used MiXCR to reprocess the 5' RACE reads, holding one entry per CDR3 protein. The sample comprises 220,000 or so distinct CDR3 sequences, roughly 10% of which are singletons, and 3% to 4% rests with the top ten. What was sequenced was PBMCs or a T cell subset sorted from them (not recorded which). The receptors were gathered from a man between 18 and 35 years old who had mild COVID-19 (a few samples of this study predate the infection). Cell type and time point are not known.

A remark on this clonotype: The conserved closing phenylalanine or tryptophan is absent in this CDR3, likely reflecting a read error. The V and J genes are TRBV5-1 and TRBJ1-2; no clear D gene. V was shortened by 5 bases and J by 8 bases, with 16 bases between the two germline ends. The germline V gene encodes CDR1 SGHRS and CDR2 YFSETQ. This CDR3 region has 13 residues. Here the CDR3 reads CASSSDRLRGYTL. The CDR3 DNA reads TGCGCCAGCAGTTCGGACCGCCTAAGAGGCTACACCCTC.

The rearrangement uses TRBV6-2 or TRBV6-3 and TRBJ2-7, with D possibly TRBD2 on 6 matching bases. From germline, CDR1 is MNHEY and CDR2 SVGEGT. The CDR3 totals 11 residues. Trimming cost V 6 bases and J 4 bases, with 7 bases left between them. The DNA of the CDR3 is TGTGCCAGCAGACGGGGGTACGAGCAGTACTTC. It translates to CASRRGYEQYF.

The V gene is TRBV11-2, the J gene TRBJ2-3, with D perhaps TRBD1 or TRBD2 (5 bases each). Germline V CDR1 and CDR2: SGHAT, FQNNGV. The length of the CDR3 is 18 residues. Deletions cut 5 bases from V and 0 bases from J, with 21 bases between. Here the CDR3 DNA reads TGTGCCAGCAGCCACCCGTTAGCGCCATGGGGGAGCACAGATACGCAGTATTTT. This encodes CASSHPLAPWGSTDTQYF.

The chain combines TRBV5-1 with TRBJ2-3, with D unresolved. The V end was cut by 4 bases, the J end by 1 base, with 10 bases between. CDR1 and CDR2 (germline): SGHRS, YFSETQ. The CDR3 extends over 14 amino acids. CDR3 amino acids: CASSQDGGTDTQYF. The CDR3 DNA sequence: TGCGCCAGCAGCCAAGACGGAGGCACAGATACGCAGTATTTT.

The rearrangement uses TRBV5-1 and TRBJ2-2; 8 bases are a match to TRBD1. CDR1 is SGHRS, CDR2 YFSETQ, per germline. CDR3 length equals 15 residues. Losses at the gene ends were 5 bases for V and 4 bases for J; bases not matched to a gene: 7. The CDR3 DNA sequence: TGCGCCAGCAGGATCACAGGGGGAGGCACCGGGGAGCTGTTTTTT. Residues: CASRITGGGTGELFF.

This clonotype was counted only a few times. This chain links TRBV6-2 or TRBV6-3 with TRBJ2-5; D gene unclear. The germline V gene encodes CDR1 MNHEY and CDR2 SVGEGT. The CDR3 runs 15 residues. The V gene lost 0 bases and the J gene lost 4 bases, with 12 bases spanning the gap. The CDR3 DNA reads as TGTGCCAGCAGTTACTCGGCAGTGGATGTAGAGACCCAGTACTTC. Translating gives CASSYSAVDVETQYF.

This sequence joins TRBV24-1 and TRBJ2-6; D unclear. CDR3 length: 14 residues. CDR1 KGHDR and CDR2 SFDVKD come from the germline V gene. With 7 bases removed from V and 0 bases from J, the gap between germline ends came to 6 bases. CDR3 DNA sequence: TGTGCCACCAGCTCGAGCTCTGGGGCCAACGTCCTGACTTTC. Amino acid sequence: CATSSSSGANVLTF.

V usage is TRBV10-2 and J usage is TRBJ2-2; TRBD1 or TRBD2 may be the D gene (5 bases each). The germline V gene encodes CDR1 WSHSY and CDR2 SAAADI. V lost 6 bases and J lost 9, with 20 bases in between. The CDR3 is 15 amino acids. CDR3 protein: CASRGPGVLSRELFF. The CDR3 DNA reads TGCGCCAGCAGGGGGCCCGGGGTTTTGTCCAGGGAGCTGTTTTTT.

The V and J genes are TRBV10-2 and TRBJ1-1; no firm D call. Germline V gene lookup returns CDR1 WSHSY and CDR2 SAAADI. This CDR3 contains 11 residues. Trimming removed 7 bases from V and 1 base from J, with 4 bases in between. The CDR3 region has the DNA TGCGCCAGCATGTGGAACACTGAAGCTTTCTTT. Its protein is CASMWNTEAFF.

The table lists this clonotype with a few counts. This chain connects TRBV7-9 to TRBJ1-5; 8 bases are a match to TRBD1. This CDR3 has 14 residues. Unmatched junction bases numbered 7, after V lost 5 bases and J lost 7 bases. CDR1 and CDR2 from the germline V gene are SEHNR and FQNEAQ (reference sequence). CDR3 sequence: CASSPTTGVQPQHF. Written as DNA, the CDR3 is TGTGCCAGCAGCCCTACGACAGGGGTGCAGCCCCAGCATTTT.

In this sample, this clonotype turned up many times. The chain employs TRBV5-1 and TRBJ2-3; perhaps D is TRBD1 or TRBD2 (5 bases each). Trimming took 4 bases from V and 5 from J, leaving 8 bases between them. Germline V gene sequence: CDR1 SGHRS, CDR2 YFSETQ. The CDR3 sequence is 12 residues long. The CDR3 nucleotides are TGCGCCAGCAGCCCAGGGAGAGATACGCAGTATTTT. It yields the protein CASSPGRDTQYF.

This clonotype turned up a few times. The chain has TRBV2 and TRBJ2-4; 8 nucleotides line up with TRBD1. The CDR3 loop spans 15 amino acids. J lost 3 bases, V lost 7 bases, and 8 bases had no gene match. Germline assignment: CDR1 SNHLY and CDR2 FYNNEI. The CDR3 is CASTWTGSGKNIQYF. CDR3 DNA sequence: TGTGCCAGCACCTGGACAGGGTCTGGCAAAAACATTCAGTACTTC.

Ten or more counts support this clonotype. The rearrangement joins TRBV7-2 to TRBJ2-7, with 8 nucleotides matching TRBD2. Germline trimming cut 3 bases from V and 2 bases from J; bases unmatched to any gene: 6. CDR1 is SGHTA and CDR2 is FQGNSA in the germline V gene. The CDR3 consists of 15 residues. The CDR3 DNA reads TGTGCCAGCAGCTTGAGACGGGGGGGCCCCTACGAGCAGTACTTC. It yields the protein CASSLRRGGPYEQYF.

This clonotype came up a few times. CDR3 region: CSATDRGRTNEKLFF. CDR3 coding DNA: TGCAGTGCTACTGACAGGGGGCGAACTAATGAAAAACTGTTTTTT. This rearrangement joins TRBV20-1 to TRBJ1-4; TRBD1 matches at 10 bases. The CDR3 contains 15 residues. Germline V CDR1 and CDR2: DFQATT, SNEGSKA (reference sequence). Trimming cost V 4 bases and J 1 base; bases outside gene matches: 3.

This clonotype showed up just a few times. The chain couples TRBV27 to TRBJ2-5; maybe TRBD2 (5 bases). This CDR3 contains 13 residues. Trimming took 8 bases from V and 5 from J, leaving 15 bases between them. Germline V gene data show CDR1 as MNHEY and CDR2 as SMNVEV (reference sequence). The DNA for the CDR3 is TGTGCCAGCGGAACGGGAAGGCGGGAGACCCAGTACTTC. This codes for CASGTGRRETQYF.

This clonotype was observed many times. This chain uses TRBV7-2 with TRBJ2-3; D unresolved. This CDR3 is 14 amino acids long. CDR1 and CDR2 (germline): SGHTA, FQGNSA. V was pared by 0 bases and J by 3 bases, with 7 bases between. The CDR3 DNA follows: TGTGCCAGCAGCTTAGCAGGCAGGACAGATACGCAGTATTTT. It translates to CASSLAGRTDTQYF.